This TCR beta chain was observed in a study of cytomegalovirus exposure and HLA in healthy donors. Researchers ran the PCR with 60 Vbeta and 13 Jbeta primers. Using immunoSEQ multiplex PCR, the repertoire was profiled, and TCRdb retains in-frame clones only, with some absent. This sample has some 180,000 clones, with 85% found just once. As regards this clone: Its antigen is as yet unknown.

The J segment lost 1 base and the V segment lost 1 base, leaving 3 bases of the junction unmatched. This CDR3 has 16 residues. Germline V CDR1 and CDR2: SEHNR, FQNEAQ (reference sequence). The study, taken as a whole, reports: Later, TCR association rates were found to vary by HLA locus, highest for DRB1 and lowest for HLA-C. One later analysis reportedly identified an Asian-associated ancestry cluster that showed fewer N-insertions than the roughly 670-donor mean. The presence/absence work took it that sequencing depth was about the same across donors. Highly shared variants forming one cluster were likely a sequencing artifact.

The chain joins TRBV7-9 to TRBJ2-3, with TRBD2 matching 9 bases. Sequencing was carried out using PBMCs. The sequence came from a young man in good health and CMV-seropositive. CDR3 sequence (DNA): TGTGCCAGCAGCTTAGGGCTAGCGGGACGCACAGATACGCAGTATTTT. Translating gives CASSLGLAGRTDTQYF.